The rows below give T cell receptor beta chains drawn from one sample of a study of shared clonotypes between healthy human individuals. This table comes from immunoSEQ multiplex PCR, and its TCRdb copy is limited to in-frame clones, with some not included. Of a few million clones detected, around nine tenths appear once; the ten largest clones hold over 0.12%. Sequenced input: naive CD4+ T cells sorted from blood. These receptor sequences come from a man between 18 and 35 years old in good health. Both conserved end residues are part of each CDR3. D genes are given only for firm matches. Expanded clones are given a class, and other clones once, few, many or no size at all.

>NA|TRBJ2-2|NA|TRBV7-8
CASSTRTNQRELFF
TGTGCCAGCAGCACCCGGACTAACCAAAGGGAGCTGTTTTTT
>NA|TRBJ1-1|NA|TRBV6-1
CASSAQQGNTEAFF
TGTGCCAGCAGTGCCCAGCAGGGGAACACTGAAGCTTTCTTT
>NA|TRBJ1-1|NA|TRBV7-6
CASSFKGAPTEAFF
TGTGCCAGCAGCTTTAAAGGGGCGCCCACTGAAGCTTTCTTT
>NA|TRBJ1-1|NA|TRBV19
CASSIIWAGTEAFF
TGTGCCAGTAGTATTATATGGGCTGGCACTGAAGCTTTCTTT
>NA|TRBJ2-7|TRBD2|TRBV7-9
CASGPRAGGRNEQYF
TGTGCCAGCGGCCCCAGGGCGGGGGGCCGCAACGAGCAGTACTTC
>NA|TRBJ2-2|NA|TRBV11-3
CASSLGAANTGELFF
TGTGCCAGCAGCTTAGGTGCAGCGAACACCGGGGAGCTGTTTTTT
>once|TRBJ1-1|TRBD1|TRBV9
CASSARTGPDTEAFF
TGTGCCAGCAGCGCCAGGACAGGGCCGGACACTGAAGCTTTCTTT
>NA|TRBJ2-5|TRBD1|TRBV5-1
CASRQGEETQYF
TGCGCCAGCAGGCAGGGGGAAGAGACCCAGTACTTC
>NA|TRBJ2-7|TRBD1|TRBV10-3
CAISPALQGGEQYF
TGTGCCATCAGTCCCGCCTTACAGGGGGGCGAGCAGTACTTC
>NA|TRBJ2-2|NA|TRBV2
CASRADSLNTGELFF
TGTGCCAGCAGGGCCGACAGTTTGAACACCGGGGAGCTGTTTTTT
>NA|TRBJ1-2|TRBD1|TRBV29-1
CSVVSPGQVNYGYTF
TGCAGCGTTGTGTCCCCCGGACAGGTGAACTATGGCTACACCTTC
>NA|TRBJ2-7|NA|TRBV14
CASSPPEGVLVYEQYF
TGTGCCAGCAGCCCCCCTGAGGGGGTTCTGGTCTACGAGCAGTACTTC
>NA|TRBJ2-7|TRBD2|TRBV10-1
CASSGTRVSEQYF
TGCGCCAGTTCCGGGACTAGGGTTTCCGAGCAGTACTTC
>once|TRBJ2-7|NA|TRBV10-3
CAISERTDYEQYF
TGTGCCATCAGTGAGCGTACAGATTACGAGCAGTACTTC
>NA|TRBJ2-5|TRBD1|TRBV4-3
CASSGTGHGTQYF
TGCGCCAGCAGCGGGACAGGCCACGGGACCCAGTACTTC
>NA|TRBJ1-2|NA|TRBV9
CASAAGNYEGYTF
TGTGCCAGCGCCGCCGGCAACTATGAGGGCTACACCTTC
>once|TRBJ2-1|TRBD2|TRBV30
CAWRIAGGSYNEQFF
TGTGCCTGGAGAATAGCGGGAGGGTCCTACAATGAGCAGTTCTTC
>NA|TRBJ1-5|NA|TRBV4-3
CASSQQRAGPQHF
TGCGCCAGCAGCCAGCAGCGGGCGGGGCCCCAGCATTTT
>NA|TRBJ1-1|NA|TRBV6-5
CASSSESEAFF
TGTGCCAGCAGTTCCGAATCTGAAGCTTTCTTT
>NA|TRBJ1-1|NA|TRBV29-1
CSVEAGSTEAFF
TGCAGCGTTGAAGCGGGAAGCACTGAAGCTTTCTTT
>NA|TRBJ1-1|TRBD1|TRBV10-2
CASTLSSTGKISTEAFF
TGCGCCAGCACCCTGTCGTCGACAGGGAAGATTTCCACTGAAGCTTTCTTT
>NA|TRBJ2-7|NA|TRBV5-4
CASSLPGTYEQYF
TGTGCCAGCAGCTTGCCGGGCACCTACGAGCAGTACTTC
>NA|TRBJ2-3|NA|TRBV29-1
CSVGQGSDTQYF
TGCAGCGTTGGCCAGGGGTCAGATACGCAGTATTTT
>NA|TRBJ2-7|TRBD1|TRBV5-5
CASSLGQGDSREQYF
TGTGCCAGCAGCTTGGGACAGGGGGATTCGAGGGAGCAGTACTTC
>NA|TRBJ2-3|NA|TRBV30
CAWSKLGTDTQYF
TGTGCCTGGAGTAAACTGGGCACAGATACGCAGTATTTT
>NA|TRBJ2-7|NA|TRBV11-2
CASSLVSGSYEQYF
TGTGCCAGCAGCTTAGTTTCAGGCTCCTACGAGCAGTACTTC